The 22 T cell receptor beta chains below all came from one sample that was sequenced in a study of OX40 agonist ivuxolimab in advanced cancers. Clones were sequenced by immunoSEQ multiplex PCR, and TCRdb holds only the in-frame ones, with some missing. The top ten hold around 30% of the sample, which has 60,000 or so clones, about four fifths seen once. This material consisted of CD4+ or CD8+ T cells sorted from blood, taken in a trial of the OX40 agonist ivuxolimab. The receptors stem from an adult with an advanced solid tumor such as melanoma, head and neck, liver or kidney cancer.

This clone was seen just once. The gene calls are TRBV7-2 and TRBJ1-1; perhaps TRBD1 as D (6 bases). Germline assignment: CDR1 SGHTA and CDR2 FQGNSA. CDR3 length equals 14 residues. Trimming shortened V by 5 bases and J by 7 bases, and 17 bases separated the two germline ends. CDR3: CASSPYGGQVEAFF. The CDR3, as DNA: TGTGCCAGCAGCCCGTACGGGGGCCAGGTTGAAGCTTTCTTT.

The genes are TRBV9 and TRBJ1-1, with TRBD1 identical over 9 bases. Germline V lookup: CDR1 SGDLS, CDR2 YYNGEE. V dropped 3 bases and J dropped 4; count of bases not matched to a gene: 7. The CDR3 is 15 residues long. This CDR3 is CASSAHRGRSTEAFF. In nucleotides, the CDR3 is TGTGCCAGCAGCGCCCACAGGGGGCGAAGCACTGAAGCTTTCTTT.

The rearrangement uses TRBV7-9 and TRBJ1-4; D is unclear. Trimming removed 7 bases at V and 4 bases at J, with 16 bases between. The CDR3 is made up of 15 amino acids. Germline CDR1 reads SEHNR; CDR2 reads FQNEAQ (reference sequence). The CDR3 DNA reads TGTGCCAGCAATGCGGCGGGTGGAGGTAATGAAAAACTGTTTTTT. It specifies CASNAAGGGNEKLFF.

This chain links TRBV30 with TRBJ1-5, with a tentative D call TRBD1 (5 bases). Germline V CDR1 and CDR2: GTSNPN, SVGIG (reference sequence). With 5 bases removed from V and 7 bases from J, the gap between germline ends came to 18 bases. The CDR3 sequence is 14 residues long. The CDR3 sequence is CAWGSGGSGQPQHF. The CDR3 DNA reads as TGTGCCTGGGGGTCCGGGGGGTCGGGGCAGCCCCAGCATTTT.

V is TRBV6-6 and J is TRBJ2-1; 8 nucleotides agree with TRBD1. Germline V CDR1 and CDR2: MNHNY, SVGAGI (reference sequence). This CDR3 comprises 15 residues. V trimming: 0 bases; J trimming: 3 bases; junction bases outside the gene matches: 1. CDR3 sequence (DNA): TGTGCCAGCAGTTACTCGACAGGGGTCTACAATGAGCAGTTCTTC. Residues: CASSYSTGVYNEQFF.

The rearrangement uses TRBV7-9 and TRBJ2-3; D possibly matches TRBD1 or TRBD2 (5 bases each). CDR3 length: 15 amino acids. Trimming took 5 bases from V and 2 from J, leaving 14 bases between them. CDR1 is SEHNR and CDR2 is FQNEAQ in the germline V gene (reference sequence). The CDR3 is CASSPGTYTTDTQYF. The DNA for the CDR3 is TGTGCCAGCAGCCCCGGGACGTACACCACAGATACGCAGTATTTT.

The chain carries TRBV11-2 and TRBJ2-5; D might be TRBD1 or TRBD2, each matching 5 bases. The CDR3 totals 17 residues. Deletions cut 4 bases from V and 2 bases from J, with 20 bases between. The germline V gene has CDR1 SGHAT and CDR2 FQNNGV. The CDR3 region is CASSSRADSGGQETQYF. The CDR3, as DNA: TGTGCCAGCAGCTCGAGGGCCGACAGTGGAGGACAAGAGACCCAGTACTTC.

The chain joins TRBV19 to TRBJ1-2; D uncertain. Germline V gene lookup returns CDR1 LNHDA and CDR2 SQIVND (reference sequence). The CDR3 covers 14 residues. The V and J ends lost 6 bases and 7 bases respectively, with 18 bases between them. CDR3 bases: TGTGCCAGTAGACCTCAAAGTCCGCTAGGTGGCTACACCTTC. Its protein is CASRPQSPLGGYTF. Full variable domain (remainder filled in from reference TRBV19 and TRBJ1-2): DGGITQSPKYLFRKEGQNVTLSCEQNLNHDAMYWYRQDPGQGLRLIYYSQIVNDFQKGDIAEGYSVSREKKESFPLTVTSAQKNPTAFYLCASRPQSPLGGYTFGSGTRLTVV.

J is TRBJ1-1 and V is TRBV14; D is possibly TRBD1 (6 bases). Trimming removed 5 bases at V and 3 bases at J, with 22 bases between. Germline values: CDR1 SGHDN, CDR2 FVKESK. CDR3 length equals 17 residues. The DNA of the CDR3 is TGTGCCAGCAGCATTACAGGGTTTCGATCGAAGGACACTGAAGCTTTCTTT. Translated: CASSITGFRSKDTEAFF.

The chain couples TRBV6-1 to TRBJ1-2, with D perhaps TRBD1 (5 bases). Germline V CDR1 and CDR2: MNHNS, SASEGT. The CDR3 has 13 amino acids. V shed 3 bases and J shed 8 bases, with 13 bases lying between them. The CDR3 DNA reads TGTGCCAGCAGTGACCGCGACCGGGGCGGCTACACCTTC. Translating it yields CASSDRDRGGYTF.

The V call is TRBV30, the J call TRBJ2-3; TRBD2 aligns across 8 bases. This CDR3 contains 16 residues. V shed 0 bases, J shed 3 bases, and the junction held 8 bases outside the gene matches. Germline V gives CDR1 GTSNPN, CDR2 SVGIG (reference sequence). The CDR3 sequence: CAWSVRGGGQTDTQYF. The CDR3 bases are TGTGCCTGGAGTGTAAGGGGCGGGGGGCAAACAGATACGCAGTATTTT.

Of note for this clone: This same CDR3 is encoded by further DNA sequences in the sample. The rearrangement joins TRBV9 to TRBJ2-3; 7 bases map to TRBD1. Germline-derived CDR1 and CDR2 are SGDLS and YYNGEE. The CDR3 is made up of 15 amino acids. The ends lost 0 bases at V and 3 bases at J; junction bases unmatched: 4. The CDR3 reads CASSVGGGWTDTQYF. CDR3 coding DNA: TGTGCCAGCAGCGTAGGAGGGGGCTGGACAGATACGCAGTATTTT. Supplemented by reference TRBV9 and TRBJ2-3, the full variable domain reads DSGVTQTPKHLITATGQRVTLRCSPRSGDLSVYWYQQSLDQGLQFLIQYYNGEERAKGNILERFSAQQFPDLHSELNLSSLELGDSALYFCASSVGGGWTDTQYFGPGTRLTVL.

The rearrangement links TRBV5-1 to TRBJ1-4; no firm D call. CDR1 and CDR2 from the germline V gene are SGHRS and YFSETQ. The CDR3 spans 14 residues. V shed 0 bases and J shed 8 bases, with 11 bases lying between them. The CDR3 spells CASSLASTGEKLFF. The CDR3, as DNA: TGCGCCAGCAGCTTGGCCTCAACCGGCGAAAAACTGTTTTTT.

The chain uses TRBV2 and TRBJ1-4, with 7 nucleotides matching TRBD1. The CDR3 runs to 15 residues. Germline CDR1 reads SNHLY; CDR2 reads FYNNEI. V was clipped by 5 bases and J by 6 bases; unmatched bases: 9. The chain's CDR3 is CASSQQGIGDEKLFF. In DNA, the CDR3 is TGTGCCAGCAGTCAACAGGGGATCGGGGATGAAAAACTGTTTTTT.

The rearrangement uses TRBV4-1 and TRBJ1-1, with D unclear. Trimming stripped 1 base from V and 3 bases from J, with 12 bases between. The CDR3 contains 15 residues. CDR1 is MGHRA, CDR2 YSYEKL, per germline. In DNA, the CDR3 is TGCGCCAGCAGCCAAGCCCCATGGAGGGACACTGAAGCTTTCTTT. This sequence encodes CASSQAPWRDTEAFF.

A single count supports this clone. This chain connects TRBV2 to TRBJ1-4; D gene uncertain. The CDR3 totals 20 residues. V lost 4 bases to trimming and J lost 2 bases, with 26 bases between them. CDR1 SNHLY and CDR2 FYNNEI come from the germline V gene. This chain's CDR3 is CASSVNARRGGPRTNEKLFF. DNA of the CDR3: TGTGCCAGCAGTGTTAACGCCCGGCGAGGCGGTCCACGGACTAATGAAAAACTGTTTTTT.

The chain has TRBV2 and TRBJ2-6, with D hard to call. The CDR3 length is 15 residues. From germline, CDR1 is SNHLY and CDR2 FYNNEI. The germline V and J ends were trimmed by 6 bases and 0 bases, with 9 bases remaining between them. The CDR3 nucleotides read TGTGCCAGCAGACCCCAGCCCTCTGGGGCCAACGTCCTGACTTTC. Translated: CASRPQPSGANVLTF. The variable domain in full, completed from reference TRBV2 and TRBJ2-6, reads EPEVTQTPSHQVTQMGQEVILRCVPISNHLYFYWYRQILGQKVEFLVSFYNNEISEKSEIFDDQFSVERPDGSNFTLKIRSTKLEDSAMYFCASRPQPSGANVLTFGAGSRLTVL.

The V gene is TRBV4-1, the J gene TRBJ1-1; the D gene is possibly TRBD1 (6 bases). Trimming took off 0 bases at V and 1 base at J, with 15 bases between the two ends. Germline V CDR1 and CDR2: MGHRA, YSYEKL. CDR3 length: 17 amino acids. Here the CDR3 DNA reads TGCGCCAGCAGCCAAGATCGGGTCCTCAGGGGGAACACTGAAGCTTTCTTT. It translates to CASSQDRVLRGNTEAFF.

This chain links TRBV9 with TRBJ1-5; 12 nucleotides line up with TRBD1. V lost 4 bases, J lost 3 bases, and 5 bases stayed unmatched. Germline CDR1 is SGDLS and CDR2 is YYNGEE. The CDR3 consists of 16 residues. The CDR3 DNA sequence: TGTGCCAGCAGCCCCGGGACAGGGGGCCTCAATCAGCCCCAGCATTTT. This codes for CASSPGTGGLNQPQHF.

The chain couples TRBV19 to TRBJ1-2; the match to TRBD1 covers 9 bases. Germline CDR1 and CDR2: LNHDA and SQIVND (reference sequence). This CDR3 comprises 16 residues. With V trimmed by 1 base and J by 2 bases, 5 bases remained unmatched. As DNA, the CDR3 is TGTGCCAGTAGTATAGTCTGGGGGACAGGGAACTATGGCTACACCTTC. Protein: CASSIVWGTGNYGYTF.

This clone was recorded once. V is TRBV6-5 and J is TRBJ2-5; 9 positions agree with TRBD2. The length of the CDR3 is 13 residues. V gave up 9 bases and J gave up 8 bases; unmatched junction bases: 10. Germline V gene data show CDR1 as MNHEY and CDR2 as SVGAGI. The CDR3 is CASRAGGVFTQYF. DNA of the CDR3: TGTGCCAGTCGCGCGGGGGGGGTGTTTACCCAGTACTTC.

The chain recombines TRBV6-1 with TRBJ1-2; D possibly corresponds to TRBD1 (5 bases). From germline, CDR1 is MNHNS and CDR2 SASEGT. Trimming shortened V by 6 bases and J by 3 bases, and 14 bases separated the two germline ends. CDR3 size: 14 residues. The CDR3 loop is CASRLQVWDYGYTF. The CDR3 DNA reads TGTGCCAGCAGGTTACAGGTTTGGGACTATGGCTACACCTTC.